This passage covers 25 T cell receptor beta chains from one sample sequenced in a study of cytomegalovirus exposure and HLA in healthy donors. Primers for the PCR totalled 60 Vbeta and 13 Jbeta. The method was immunoSEQ multiplex PCR; TCRdb's version includes in-frame clones alone and lacks a portion of them. The profile shows some 120,000 clones, roughly 62% of them singletons. The specimen was PBMCs. These receptors all stem from a man aged 30 to 45 in good health and CMV-seropositive.

The chain carries TRBV11-2 and TRBJ1-5, with D possibly matching TRBD1 (5 bases). Germline CDR1 reads SGHAT; CDR2 reads FQNNGV. The CDR3 runs 15 residues. Trimming removed 1 base from V and 0 bases from J, with 7 bases in between. The CDR3 region has the DNA TGTGCCAGCAGCTTAGGGGGCCATAGCAATCAGCCCCAGCATTTT. Protein sequence: CASSLGGHSNQPQHF. Variable domain in full (rest from reference TRBV11-2 and TRBJ1-5): EAGVAQSPRYKIIEKRQSVAFWCNPISGHATLYWYQQILGQGPKLLIQFQNNGVVDDSQLPKDRFSAERLKGVDSTLKIQPAKLEDSAVYLCASSLGGHSNQPQHFGDGTRLSIL.

The CDR3 nucleotides are TGTGCCAGCAGTCCTCGATCACGGACAGGGCTTACTGGGGCCAACGTCCTGACTTTC. The encoded protein is CASSPRSRTGLTGANVLTF. This chain links TRBV27 with TRBJ2-6; 8 positions agree with TRBD1. CDR3 size: 19 residues. J was trimmed by 2 bases and V by 5 bases; bases with no gene match: 14. Germline lookup yields CDR1 MNHEY and CDR2 SMNVEV (reference sequence).

V gene TRBV5-6 combines with J gene TRBJ2-6, with 7 bases identical to TRBD1. CDR3 length: 17 amino acids. Trimming cost V 2 bases and J 3 bases; bases outside gene matches: 8. CDR1 and CDR2 from the germline V gene are SGHDT and YYEEEE. As DNA, the CDR3 is TGTGCCAGCAGCTTCATTACAGGGGCGCTTGGGGCCAACGTCCTGACTTTC. Protein sequence: CASSFITGALGANVLTF.

This sequence joins TRBV27 and TRBJ1-3; 8 bases line up with TRBD1. The ends lost 4 bases at V and 8 bases at J; junction bases unmatched: 10. Germline V gene sequence: CDR1 MNHEY, CDR2 SMNVEV (reference sequence). The CDR3 has 15 amino acids. The CDR3 sequence is CASSWTGRSRDTIYF. CDR3 DNA: TGTGCCAGCAGTTGGACAGGGCGGTCTAGGGACACCATATATTTT.

The rearrangement joins TRBV11-2 to TRBJ2-7; the match to TRBD2 covers 13 bases. Per the germline V gene, CDR1 is SGHAT and CDR2 is FQNNGV. Trimming cost V 5 bases and J 6 bases; bases outside gene matches: 10. The length of the CDR3 is 16 residues. The chain's CDR3 is CASSPWTSGSGAEQYF. The CDR3 DNA sequence: TGTGCCAGCAGCCCATGGACTAGCGGGAGCGGGGCCGAGCAGTACTTC.

The chain has TRBV15 and TRBJ2-3; 7 bases are shared with TRBD2. CDR1 and CDR2 from the germline V gene are LNHNV and YYDKDF (reference sequence). With 0 bases clipped from V and 5 bases from J, the junction kept 11 bases outside the gene matches. The CDR3 is 17 amino acids. The CDR3 reads CATSRDRGGGPLDTQYF. Here the CDR3 DNA reads TGTGCCACCAGCAGAGATCGCGGGGGAGGGCCCTTAGATACGCAGTATTTT.

V and J are TRBV11-1 and TRBJ2-7, with TRBD2 identical over 11 bases. The CDR3 extends over 15 amino acids. J was trimmed by 0 bases and V by 5 bases; bases with no gene match: 3. CDR1 and CDR2 from the germline V gene are SGHAT and FQDESV (reference sequence). Here the CDR3 DNA reads TGTGCCAGCAGCGGAGGACTAGCGGGCTCCTACGAGCAGTACTTC. It is translated as CASSGGLAGSYEQYF.

The CDR3 sequence: CSVSAGTGRGYTF. The CDR3 DNA reads as TGCAGCGTTAGCGCCGGGACAGGGCGAGGCTACACCTTC. V is TRBV29-1 and J is TRBJ1-2; 9 bases map to TRBD1. The CDR3 extends over 13 amino acids. Germline V gives CDR1 SQVTM, CDR2 ANQGSEA. V trimming: 5 bases; J trimming: 8 bases; junction bases outside the gene matches: 9.

This sequence joins TRBV5-4 and TRBJ2-7; the match to TRBD1 covers 7 bases. The CDR3 sequence is 15 residues long. Germline CDR1 is SGHNT and CDR2 is YYREEE (reference sequence). Trimming took 0 bases from V and 0 from J; bases not matched to a gene: 3. The CDR3 reads CASSLEQGISYEQYF. CDR3 nucleotides: TGTGCCAGCAGCTTGGAACAGGGGATCTCCTACGAGCAGTACTTC.

The chain combines TRBV5-1 with TRBJ1-2, with D uncertain. Trimming took 4 bases from V and 2 from J, leaving 21 bases between them. The CDR3 loop spans 17 amino acids. Germline CDR1 SGHRS, CDR2 YFSETQ. CDR3: CASSPQVRRAANYGYTF. CDR3 DNA: TGCGCCAGCAGCCCCCAGGTTCGGCGTGCCGCCAACTATGGCTACACCTTC. The variable domain in full, with the rest retrieved from reference TRBV5-1 and TRBJ1-2, is KAGVTQTPRYLIKTRGQQVTLSCSPISGHRSVSWYQQTPGQGLQFLFEYFSETQRNKGNFPGRFSGRQFSNSRSEMNVSTLELGDSALYLCASSPQVRRAANYGYTFGSGTRLTVV.

The chain links TRBV7-6 to TRBJ2-1; 8 bases line up with TRBD2. This CDR3 comprises 16 residues. J was trimmed by 8 bases and V by 5 bases; bases with no gene match: 14. Germline CDR1 reads SGHVS; CDR2 reads FNYEAQ. As DNA, the CDR3 is TGTGCCAGCAGCCCCCGGGAGCGGGAGAGGATCGATGAGCAGTTCTTC. Amino acids: CASSPRERERIDEQFF. The full variable domain, in which reference TRBV7-6 and TRBJ2-1 provide the parts outside the CDR3, is GAGVSQSPRYKVTKRGQDVALRCDPISGHVSLYWYRQALGQGPEFLTYFNYEAQQDKSGLPNDRFSAERPEGSISTLTIQRTEQRDSAMYRCASSPRERERIDEQFFGPGTRLTVL.

V is TRBV4-1 and J is TRBJ2-7; 9 bases match TRBD2. With V trimmed by 0 bases and J by 3 bases, 6 bases remained unmatched. The V gene's germline CDR1 is MGHRA and CDR2 YSYEKL. This CDR3 has 16 amino acids. The CDR3 nucleotides read TGCGCCAGCAGCCAAGATAGTAGCGGGAGCCTCTACGAGCAGTACTTC. It encodes CASSQDSSGSLYEQYF.

This clone was found a few times. This chain uses TRBV5-1 with TRBJ2-3, with TRBD2 identical over 12 bases. After removal of 2 bases from V and 7 bases from J, the junction contained 5 bases not matched to a gene. Germline V gene data show CDR1 as SGHRS and CDR2 as YFSETQ. CDR3 size: 15 residues. This CDR3 reads CASSLTGLAGNTQYF. The CDR3 coding sequence is TGCGCCAGCAGCTTAACTGGACTAGCGGGAAATACGCAGTATTTT.

The chain is built from TRBV7-9 and TRBJ1-1, with TRBD1 identical over 8 bases. The V segment lost 3 bases and the J segment 3 bases; nucleotides outside the gene matches: 3. CDR3 length equals 14 residues. Germline V gives CDR1 SEHNR, CDR2 FQNEAQ (reference sequence). Written as DNA, the CDR3 is TGTGCCAGCAGCTTCGGACAGGGCTACACTGAAGCTTTCTTT. As protein: CASSFGQGYTEAFF.

The J gene is TRBJ2-1, the V gene TRBV5-1, with 8 positions matching TRBD2. In germline, CDR1 is SGHRS, CDR2 YFSETQ. The CDR3 covers 15 residues. The V gene end was trimmed by 4 bases and the J gene end by 3 bases; junction bases not matched to a gene: 6. Here the CDR3 DNA reads TGCGCCAGCAGCCCTTCCGCGGGAGGCTACAATGAGCAGTTCTTC. As protein: CASSPSAGGYNEQFF.

Regarding this clone: One end of the junction does not line up with germline, which may come from a read error. The rearrangement links TRBV7-9 to TRBJ2-7; 8 positions agree with TRBD1. Per the germline V gene, CDR1 is SEHNR and CDR2 is FQNEAQ (reference sequence). The CDR3 runs 15 residues. In nucleotides, the CDR3 is TGTTCCAGCACCCGGACAGGGATCCCAGTCTACGAGCAGTACTTC. Residues: CSSTRTGIPVYEQYF.

The CDR3 DNA is TGTGCCAGCAGCTTCCGAGATCAGCCCCAGCATTTT. This gives the protein CASSFRDQPQHF. This chain connects TRBV7-9 to TRBJ1-5, with D unclear. Germline CDR1 reads SEHNR; CDR2 reads FQNEAQ (reference sequence). The CDR3 is 12 residues long. V was pared by 3 bases and J by 5 bases, with 5 bases between.

This clone was counted between two and nine times. The chain couples TRBV6-1 to TRBJ1-4, with TRBD1 identical over 8 bases. The CDR3 runs 14 residues. Losses at the gene ends were 6 bases for V and 4 bases for J; bases not matched to a gene: 4. Germline values: CDR1 MNHNS, CDR2 SASEGT. The DNA for the CDR3 is TGTGCCAGCAGGGACAGGGTTCATAATGAAAAACTGTTTTTT. Translating it yields CASRDRVHNEKLFF.

The rearrangement links TRBV7-3 to TRBJ2-7, with a weak D call TRBD2 (6 bases). The CDR3 sequence is 13 residues long. Deletions cut 1 base from V and 6 bases from J, with 10 bases between. The germline V gene encodes CDR1 SGHTA and CDR2 FQGTGA. The CDR3 protein is CASSLIGGSEQYF. Written as DNA, the CDR3 is TGTGCCAGCAGCTTAATTGGAGGGTCCGAGCAGTACTTC.

The J gene is TRBJ2-5, the V gene TRBV7-6, with D perhaps matching TRBD2 (5 bases). V lost 3 bases and J lost 9, with 14 bases in between. This CDR3 comprises 13 residues. Germline lookup yields CDR1 SGHVS and CDR2 FNYEAQ. Here the CDR3 DNA reads TGTGCCAGCAGCTTCTTAGAGGAGGAGCCCCAGTACTTC. It codes for CASSFLEEEPQYF.

V and J are TRBV30 and TRBJ2-5; 9 bases are shared with TRBD2. Losses at the gene ends were 1 base for V and 2 bases for J; bases not matched to a gene: 8. Looked up from germline, CDR1 is GTSNPN and CDR2 is SVGIG (reference sequence). The CDR3 loop spans 16 amino acids. This CDR3 is CAWSASGNFGQETQYF. CDR3 DNA sequence: TGTGCCTGGAGTGCTAGCGGGAACTTCGGTCAAGAGACCCAGTACTTC.

This clone has only one observation. This chain uses TRBV7-3 with TRBJ1-1, with unresolved D. The V end lost 4 bases, the J end lost 0 bases, and 6 bases lay between the germline ends. Germline CDR1 reads SGHTA; CDR2 reads FQGTGA. There are 13 residues in the CDR3. The CDR3 coding sequence is TGTGCCAGCAGCTCACACATGAACACTGAAGCTTTCTTT. Translating gives CASSSHMNTEAFF.

This chain links TRBV30 with TRBJ2-1; D is possibly TRBD2 (5 bases). The germline CDR1 and CDR2 sequences are GTSNPN and SVGIG (reference sequence). There are 13 residues in the CDR3. The CDR3 DNA is TGTGCAGCGGCAGTTGGCGGTTACAATGAGCAGTTCTTC. Amino acids: CAAAVGGYNEQFF.

The genes are TRBV18 and TRBJ2-2; tentative D call: TRBD1 (5 bases). Between the trimmed V and J ends, which lost 5 bases and 7 bases, there was a span of 20 bases. CDR3 size: 16 residues. From germline, CDR1 is KGHSH and CDR2 LQKENI. The CDR3 DNA reads as TGTGCCAGCTCATCTGGGCAGGGATCGACCGGCGGGGAGCTGTTTTTT. Translated, it gives CASSSGQGSTGGELFF.

This chain connects TRBV9 to TRBJ1-2, with D possibly matching TRBD1 (6 bases). This CDR3 spans 12 amino acids. V dropped 5 bases and J dropped 7 bases, with 12 bases sitting between them. Germline-derived CDR1 and CDR2 are SGDLS and YYNGEE. The CDR3 nucleotides read TGTGCCAGCAGTATGGGGGCGGGTGGCTACACCTTC. Protein: CASSMGAGGYTF. The complete variable domain, with remaining parts taken from reference TRBV9 and TRBJ1-2, reads DSGVTQTPKHLITATGQRVTLRCSPRSGDLSVYWYQQSLDQGLQFLIQYYNGEERAKGNILERFSAQQFPDLHSELNLSSLELGDSALYFCASSMGAGGYTFGSGTRLTVV.